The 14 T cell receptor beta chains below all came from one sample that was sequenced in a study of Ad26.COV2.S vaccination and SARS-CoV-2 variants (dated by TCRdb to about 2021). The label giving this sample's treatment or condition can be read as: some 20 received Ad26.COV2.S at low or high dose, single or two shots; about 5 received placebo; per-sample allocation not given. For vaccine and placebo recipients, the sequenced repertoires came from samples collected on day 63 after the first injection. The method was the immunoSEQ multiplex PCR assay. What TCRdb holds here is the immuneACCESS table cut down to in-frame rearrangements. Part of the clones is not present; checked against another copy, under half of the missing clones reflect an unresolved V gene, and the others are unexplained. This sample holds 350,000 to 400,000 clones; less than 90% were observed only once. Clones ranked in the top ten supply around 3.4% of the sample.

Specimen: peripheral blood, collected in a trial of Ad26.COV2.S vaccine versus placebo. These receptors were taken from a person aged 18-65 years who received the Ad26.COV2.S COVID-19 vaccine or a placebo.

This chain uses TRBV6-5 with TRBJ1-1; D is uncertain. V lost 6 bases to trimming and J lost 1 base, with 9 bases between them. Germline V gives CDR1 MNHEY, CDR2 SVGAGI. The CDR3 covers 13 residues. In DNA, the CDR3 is TGTGCCAGCAGGGAGTCGGGGAACACTGAAGCTTTCTTT. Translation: CASRESGNTEAFF.

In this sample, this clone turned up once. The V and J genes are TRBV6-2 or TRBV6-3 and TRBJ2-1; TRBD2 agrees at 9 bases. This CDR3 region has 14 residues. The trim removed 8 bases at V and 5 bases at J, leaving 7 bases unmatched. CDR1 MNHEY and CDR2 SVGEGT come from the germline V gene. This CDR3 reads CASRQGLANNEQFF. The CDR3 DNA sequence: TGTGCCAGCCGCCAGGGACTAGCCAACAATGAGCAGTTCTTC.

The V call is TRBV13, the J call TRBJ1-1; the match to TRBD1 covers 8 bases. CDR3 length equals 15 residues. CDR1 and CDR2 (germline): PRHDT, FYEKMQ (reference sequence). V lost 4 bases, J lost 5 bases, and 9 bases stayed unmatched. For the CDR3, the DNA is TGTGCCAGCAGCTCCCCGACAGGGGCTAAGACTGAAGCTTTCTTT. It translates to CASSSPTGAKTEAFF.

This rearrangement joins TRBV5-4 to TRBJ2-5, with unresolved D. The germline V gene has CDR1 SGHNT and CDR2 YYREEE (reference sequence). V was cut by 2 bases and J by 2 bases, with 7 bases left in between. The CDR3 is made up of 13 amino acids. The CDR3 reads CASSFDSQETQYF. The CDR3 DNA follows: TGTGCCAGCAGCTTCGACTCGCAAGAGACCCAGTACTTC.

CDR3 DNA sequence: TGTGCCAGCAGGCCCAGGGGGCACACTGAAGCTTTCTTT. Its translation: CASRPRGHTEAFF. This rearrangement joins TRBV6-5 to TRBJ1-1, with 8 bases aligning to TRBD1. V trimming: 6 bases; J trimming: 3 bases; junction bases outside the gene matches: 3. CDR1 and CDR2 from the germline V gene are MNHEY and SVGAGI. The CDR3 runs to 13 residues.

In DNA, the CDR3 is TGCGCCAGCAGCCAAGATCAAATTGGAAGGGGAAACGCTGAAGCTTTCTTT. It codes for CASSQDQIGRGNAEAFF. This chain links TRBV4-1 with TRBJ1-1, with TRBD1 as a possible D gene (5 bases). Germline values: CDR1 MGHRA, CDR2 YSYEKL. The ends were cut back, 0 bases at V and 6 bases at J, with 20 bases in the middle. The CDR3 length is 17 residues.

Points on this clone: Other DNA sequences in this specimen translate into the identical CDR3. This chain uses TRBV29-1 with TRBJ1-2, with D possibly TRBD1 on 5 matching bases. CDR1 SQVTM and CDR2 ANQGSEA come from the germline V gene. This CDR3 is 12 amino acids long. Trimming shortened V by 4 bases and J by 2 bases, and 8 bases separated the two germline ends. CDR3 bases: TGCAGCGTTGTGGAGGGGAACTATGGCTACACCTTC. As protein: CSVVEGNYGYTF. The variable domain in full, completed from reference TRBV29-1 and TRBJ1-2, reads SAVISQKPSRDICQRGTSLTIQCQVDSQVTMMFWYRQQPGQSLTLIATANQGSEATYESGFVIDKFPISRPNLTFSTLTVSNMSPEDSSIYLCSVVEGNYGYTFGSGTRLTVV.

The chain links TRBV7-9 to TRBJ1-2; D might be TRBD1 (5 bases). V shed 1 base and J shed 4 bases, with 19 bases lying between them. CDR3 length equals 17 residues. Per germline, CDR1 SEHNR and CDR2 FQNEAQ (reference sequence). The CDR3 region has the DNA TGTGCCAGCAGCTTAGGAACGCAGGGTACTGGGGGCTATGGCTACACCTTC. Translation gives CASSLGTQGTGGYGYTF.

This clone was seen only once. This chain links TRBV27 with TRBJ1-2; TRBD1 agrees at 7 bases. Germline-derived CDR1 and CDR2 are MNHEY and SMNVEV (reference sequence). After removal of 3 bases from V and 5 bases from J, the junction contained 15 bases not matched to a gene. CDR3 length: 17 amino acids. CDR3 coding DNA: TGTGCCAGCAGTTTGTCATCATTCGGACAGGCCATTTATGGCTACACCTTC. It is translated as CASSLSSFGQAIYGYTF.

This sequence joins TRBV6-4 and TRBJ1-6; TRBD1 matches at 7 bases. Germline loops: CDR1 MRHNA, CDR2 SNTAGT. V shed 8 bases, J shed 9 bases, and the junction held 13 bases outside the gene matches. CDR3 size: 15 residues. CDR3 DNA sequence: TGTGCCAGCGGACGCAGACAGGGAAGGTGTTCACCCCTCCACTTT. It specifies CASGRRQGRCSPLHF.

The CDR3 region has the DNA TGCGCCAGCAGCTTGGGCCGCCGATTAGACACAGATACGCAGTATTTT. Translated: CASSLGRRLDTDTQYF. The chain uses TRBV5-1 and TRBJ2-3, with unresolved D. The CDR3 extends over 16 amino acids. V lost 0 bases, J lost 2 bases, and 13 bases lay in between. The germline V gene encodes CDR1 SGHRS and CDR2 YFSETQ. Looking up the rest from reference TRBV5-1 and TRBJ2-3 gives the full variable domain: KAGVTQTPRYLIKTRGQQVTLSCSPISGHRSVSWYQQTPGQGLQFLFEYFSETQRNKGNFPGRFSGRQFSNSRSEMNVSTLELGDSALYLCASSLGRRLDTDTQYFGPGTRLTVL.

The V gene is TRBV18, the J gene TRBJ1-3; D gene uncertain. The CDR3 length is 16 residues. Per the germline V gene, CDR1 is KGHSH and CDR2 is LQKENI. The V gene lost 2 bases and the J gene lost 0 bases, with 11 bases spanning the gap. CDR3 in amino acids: CASSPNSQSSGNTIYF. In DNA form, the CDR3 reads TGTGCCAGCTCACCAAACTCACAGAGCTCTGGAAACACCATATATTTT.

This CDR3 reads CAISESIGGAYEQYF. As DNA, the CDR3 is TGTGCCATCAGTGAGTCGATAGGGGGCGCTTACGAGCAGTACTTC. The chain has TRBV10-3 and TRBJ2-7, with 7 bases identical to TRBD1. This CDR3 is 15 amino acids long. The germline CDR1 and CDR2 sequences are ENHRY and SYGVKD. V lost 0 bases and J lost 4; bases outside the gene matches: 6.

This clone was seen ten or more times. CDR3 bases: TGTGCCAGCAGCGTAGGGGGCAATGGCTACACCTTC. This codes for CASSVGGNGYTF. The V and J genes are TRBV6-2 or TRBV6-3 and TRBJ1-2, with 7 positions matching TRBD1. Germline assignment: CDR1 MNHEY and CDR2 SVGEGT. Germline trimming cut 6 bases from V and 6 bases from J; bases unmatched to any gene: 4. The CDR3 is 12 residues long.